The 25 T cell receptor beta chains in this list originate from one sample, sequenced in a study of blood T cell repertoires in COVID-19. Sequencing used immunoSEQ multiplex PCR; TCRdb keeps in-frame clones, though not all of them. The data hold about 340,000 clones, with approximately 87% observed a single time. The sequenced sample was peripheral blood. Every receptor here comes from a woman aged 45-59 years with COVID-19, enrolled during active disease.

This chain links TRBV30 with TRBJ1-5, with 7 bases aligning to TRBD1. CDR1 and CDR2 (germline): GTSNPN, SVGIG (reference sequence). With V trimmed by 2 bases and J by 3 bases, 4 bases remained unmatched. The CDR3 is made up of 14 amino acids. In nucleotides, the CDR3 is TGTGCCTGGAGTCTACAGGGGATCAATCAGCCCCAGCATTTT. This gives the protein CAWSLQGINQPQHF.

The chain recombines TRBV5-4 with TRBJ2-7, with 9 positions matching TRBD1. Germline lookup yields CDR1 SGHNT and CDR2 YYREEE (reference sequence). V trimming: 0 bases; J trimming: 5 bases; junction bases outside the gene matches: 9. This CDR3 has 16 residues. CDR3 loop: CASSLGATGGNHEQYF. The DNA of the CDR3 is TGTGCCAGCAGCTTGGGCGCGACAGGGGGGAATCACGAGCAGTACTTC.

The chain uses TRBV6-5 and TRBJ2-1, with unresolved D. V dropped 6 bases and J dropped 7 bases, with 16 bases sitting between them. This CDR3 has 14 amino acids. Germline V gives CDR1 MNHEY, CDR2 SVGAGI. The DNA of the CDR3 is TGTGCCAGCAGCCCCACGCGAGGATGGAATGAGCAGTTCTTC. Translating gives CASSPTRGWNEQFF.

The J gene is TRBJ2-4, the V gene TRBV3-1 (or the pseudogene TRBV3-2); D not certain. The ends were cut back, 1 base at V and 0 bases at J, with 7 bases in the middle. CDR3 length: 15 amino acids. Germline lookup yields CDR1 LGHDT and CDR2 YNNKEL (reference sequence). The CDR3 here is CASSQGHIAKNIQYF. In DNA form, the CDR3 reads TGTGCCAGCAGCCAAGGACACATAGCCAAAAACATTCAGTACTTC.

This chain links TRBV2 with TRBJ1-1, with TRBD1 as a possible D gene (6 bases). With 6 bases removed from V and 0 bases from J, the gap between germline ends came to 14 bases. The V gene's germline CDR1 is SNHLY and CDR2 FYNNEI. This CDR3 contains 15 residues. The chain's CDR3 is CASRPTGFMNTEAFF. For the CDR3, the DNA is TGTGCCAGCAGGCCGACAGGATTCATGAACACTGAAGCTTTCTTT.

The J gene is TRBJ1-5, the V gene TRBV2; the D is unclear. CDR1 is SNHLY and CDR2 is FYNNEI in the germline V gene. The CDR3 covers 15 residues. Trimming left V 6 bases short and J 1 base short, with 13 bases between. The CDR3 sequence: CASREGIWSNQPQHF. As DNA, the CDR3 is TGTGCCAGCAGGGAGGGAATCTGGAGCAATCAGCCCCAGCATTTT.

This clone was seen just once. V and J are TRBV10-3 and TRBJ1-1, with 7 bases identical to TRBD1. The V gene end was trimmed by 6 bases and the J gene end by 6 bases; junction bases not matched to a gene: 4. The CDR3 has 12 residues. The germline V gene encodes CDR1 ENHRY and CDR2 SYGVKD. CDR3 in amino acids: CAIRGGDPEAFF. The CDR3 DNA reads TGTGCCATCAGAGGGGGCGACCCTGAAGCTTTCTTT.

In its sample, this clone was seen a few times. The V call is TRBV6-5, the J call TRBJ1-5, with 7 bases identical to TRBD1. CDR3 size: 15 residues. CDR1 MNHEY and CDR2 SVGAGI come from the germline V gene. The V gene end was trimmed by 6 bases and the J gene end by 4 bases; junction bases not matched to a gene: 9. The CDR3 sequence: CASRAGTANNQPQHF. The CDR3, as DNA: TGTGCCAGCAGAGCCGGGACAGCTAATAATCAGCCCCAGCATTTT.

The chain carries TRBV24-1 and TRBJ1-2; D perhaps matches TRBD1 (6 bases). CDR3 size: 16 residues. Trimming took 8 bases from V and 6 from J, leaving 24 bases between them. The germline V gene encodes CDR1 KGHDR and CDR2 SFDVKD. The DNA for the CDR3 is TGTGCCACCAAACCCACCGGCGAGGGGGTAGGGGATGGCTACACCTTC. It specifies CATKPTGEGVGDGYTF.

This sequence joins TRBV7-2 and TRBJ1-2, with 10 bases fitting TRBD1. The CDR3 totals 16 residues. From germline, CDR1 is SGHTA and CDR2 FQGNSA. Losses at the gene ends were 5 bases for V and 8 bases for J; bases not matched to a gene: 14. In DNA, the CDR3 is TGTGCCAGCAGCCCAGGACTTGACAGGGGGCGGTTGGGCTACACCTTC. This gives the protein CASSPGLDRGRLGYTF.

This clone is a singleton in its sample. The chain carries TRBV13 and TRBJ1-2; D remains ambiguous. V lost 8 bases to trimming and J lost 2 bases, with 15 bases between them. Germline CDR1 PRHDT, CDR2 FYEKMQ (reference sequence). This CDR3 comprises 14 residues. CDR3 amino acids: CASGLGEANYGYTF. CDR3 nucleotides: TGTGCCAGCGGCCTCGGGGAAGCGAACTATGGCTACACCTTC.

The V and J genes are TRBV6-5 and TRBJ2-7, with 7 bases fitting TRBD1. V gave up 6 bases and J gave up 5 bases; unmatched junction bases: 10. The CDR3 contains 14 residues. The germline V gene has CDR1 MNHEY and CDR2 SVGAGI. CDR3 amino acids: CASRMTGSPDEQYF. DNA for the CDR3: TGTGCCAGCAGGATGACAGGGAGCCCTGACGAGCAGTACTTC.

About this clone itself: A junction end diverges from the germline sequence, so it may reflect a read error. This chain uses TRBV30 with TRBJ2-7; TRBD2 matches 11 bases. The CDR3 has 12 residues. The germline V gene encodes CDR1 GTSNPN and CDR2 SVGIG (reference sequence). Written as DNA, the CDR3 is TGTGCCTGGAGTGTCCAACTAGCGGGGGTCCATTTC. Translation gives CAWSVQLAGVHF.

This sequence joins TRBV24-1 and TRBJ1-2; D ambiguous. The CDR3 extends over 14 amino acids. V lost 4 bases, J lost 5 bases, and 13 bases lay in between. CDR1 is KGHDR and CDR2 is SFDVKD in the germline V gene. In DNA form, the CDR3 reads TGTGCCACCAGTGAACGGAGCCTGGGTTATGGCTACACCTTC. This gives the protein CATSERSLGYGYTF.

J is TRBJ2-1 and V is TRBV29-1; TRBD2 matches at 12 bases. CDR3 length equals 16 residues. In germline, CDR1 is SQVTM, CDR2 ANQGSEA. Trimming cost V 4 bases and J 4 bases; bases outside gene matches: 8. The CDR3 DNA sequence: TGCAGCGTTGTCCTAGCGGGAGGGCCAGGGTACAATGAGCAGTTCTTC. Translating it yields CSVVLAGGPGYNEQFF.

This chain uses TRBV5-1 with TRBJ1-1; 7 nucleotides align to TRBD1. The CDR3 has 13 residues. Trimming took 3 bases from V and 11 from J; bases not matched to a gene: 10. Germline CDR1 SGHRS, CDR2 YFSETQ. CDR3 coding DNA: TGCGCCAGCAGCTCCCGGGACAGAGGTTCGGCTTTCTTT. Protein sequence: CASSSRDRGSAFF. The complete variable domain, with remaining parts taken from reference TRBV5-1 and TRBJ1-1, reads KAGVTQTPRYLIKTRGQQVTLSCSPISGHRSVSWYQQTPGQGLQFLFEYFSETQRNKGNFPGRFSGRQFSNSRSEMNVSTLELGDSALYLCASSSRDRGSAFFGQGTRLTVV.

The CDR3 region has the DNA TGTGCCTGGAGCCCCCCCCCGGGGGAGCTGTTTTTT. This encodes CAWSPPPGELFF. This chain uses TRBV30 with TRBJ2-2; no clear D. Looked up from germline, CDR1 is GTSNPN and CDR2 is SVGIG (reference sequence). CDR3 length equals 12 residues. Trimming stripped 3 bases from V and 8 bases from J, with 10 bases between.

This clone was picked up one time. The sample contains more than one DNA sequence encoding this CDR3. J is TRBJ1-5 and V is TRBV30, with 8 bases fitting TRBD1. This CDR3 is built from 13 residues. V lost 5 bases to trimming and J lost 5 bases; unmatched junction nucleotides: 5. The germline gives CDR1 GTSNPN, CDR2 SVGIG (reference sequence). CDR3 bases: TGTGCCTGGTCCGGACAGGGAGATCAGCCCCAGCATTTT. It translates to CAWSGQGDQPQHF. The full variable domain, completed using reference TRBV30 and TRBJ1-5, is SQTIHQWPATLVQPVGSPLSLECTVEGTSNPNLYWYRQAAGRGLQLLFYSVGIGQISSEVPQNLSASRPQDRQFILSSKKLLLSDSGFYLCAWSGQGDQPQHFGDGTRLSIL.

This chain uses TRBV6-5 with TRBJ1-1, with D possibly being TRBD1 (5 bases). Trimming shortened V by 4 bases and J by 2 bases, and 11 bases separated the two germline ends. In germline, CDR1 is MNHEY, CDR2 SVGAGI. The CDR3 loop spans 14 amino acids. The CDR3 DNA reads TGTGCCAGCAGTTCCCGACAGCCAAACACTGAAGCTTTCTTT. It translates to CASSSRQPNTEAFF.

V gene TRBV30 combines with J gene TRBJ1-6; the match to TRBD1 covers 7 bases. J was trimmed by 7 bases and V by 2 bases; bases with no gene match: 8. The CDR3 is 15 amino acids. CDR1 is GTSNPN, CDR2 SVGIG, per germline (reference sequence). DNA for the CDR3: TGTGCCTGGAGTCTCGACCCGGGACAGAATTCACCCCTCCACTTT. It encodes CAWSLDPGQNSPLHF.

V is TRBV12-3 or TRBV12-4 and J is TRBJ2-1; the D gene is possibly TRBD2 (6 bases). The CDR3 consists of 12 residues. V was pared by 1 base and J by 9 bases, with 7 bases between. The CDR3, as DNA: TGTGCCAGCAGTTTAGTGGGAGGTGAGCAGTTCTTC. Residues: CASSLVGGEQFF.

The chain combines TRBV6-4 with TRBJ1-5; possibly TRBD1 for D (5 bases). The CDR3 has 16 residues. V was trimmed by 0 bases and J by 2 bases, leaving 11 bases between them. Looked up from germline, CDR1 is MRHNA and CDR2 is SNTAGT. The DNA for the CDR3 is TGTGCCAGCAGTGACTCGCGAAGGGGTGGCAATCAGCCCCAGCATTTT. Residues: CASSDSRRGGNQPQHF.

This clone was counted a few times. The CDR3 DNA follows: TGTGCCAGCAGCCCAGAATTCCGTAATCAGCCCCAGCATTTT. This sequence encodes CASSPEFRNQPQHF. V is TRBV7-2 and J is TRBJ1-5; D not certain. The CDR3 has 14 residues. The germline V and J ends were trimmed by 5 bases and 4 bases, with 12 bases remaining between them. The V gene's germline CDR1 is SGHTA and CDR2 FQGNSA. Drawing the rest from reference TRBV7-2 and TRBJ1-5, the complete variable domain is GAGVSQSPSNKVTEKGKDVELRCDPISGHTALYWYRQSLGQGLEFLIYFQGNSAPDKSGLPSDRFSAERTGGSVSTLTIQRTQQEDSAVYLCASSPEFRNQPQHFGDGTRLSIL.

The chain links TRBV18 to TRBJ2-6; no clear D gene. Deletions cut 3 bases from V and 4 bases from J, with 4 bases between. The CDR3 is made up of 13 amino acids. The germline V gene encodes CDR1 KGHSH and CDR2 LQKENI. CDR3 sequence (DNA): TGTGCCAGCTCACCCCCGGGGGCCAACGTCCTGACTTTC. Translated, it gives CASSPPGANVLTF.

This clone was detected a few times. V usage is TRBV7-2 and J usage is TRBJ1-1; D gene ambiguous. This CDR3 spans 11 amino acids. With 2 bases removed from V and 11 bases from J, the gap between germline ends came to 9 bases. The germline V gene has CDR1 SGHTA and CDR2 FQGNSA. The CDR3 sequence is CASSLNVRAFF. The CDR3 DNA sequence: TGTGCCAGCAGCTTAAATGTTCGGGCTTTCTTT.